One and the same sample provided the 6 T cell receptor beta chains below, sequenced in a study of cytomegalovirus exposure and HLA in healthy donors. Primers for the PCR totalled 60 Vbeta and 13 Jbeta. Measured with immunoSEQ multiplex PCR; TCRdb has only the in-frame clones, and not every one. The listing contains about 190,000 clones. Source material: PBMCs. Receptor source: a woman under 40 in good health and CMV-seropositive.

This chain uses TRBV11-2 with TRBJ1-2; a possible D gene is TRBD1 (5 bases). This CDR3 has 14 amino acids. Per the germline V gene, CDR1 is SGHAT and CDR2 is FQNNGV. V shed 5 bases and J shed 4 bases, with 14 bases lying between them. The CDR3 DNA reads TGTGCCAGCAGCGCGACGGGGGGGATCTATGGCTACACCTTC. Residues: CASSATGGIYGYTF.

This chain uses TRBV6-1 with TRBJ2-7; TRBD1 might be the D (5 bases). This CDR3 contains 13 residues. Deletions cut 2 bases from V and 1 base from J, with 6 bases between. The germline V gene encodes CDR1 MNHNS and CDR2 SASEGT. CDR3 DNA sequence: TGTGCCAGCAGTGAATACAGGTCCTACGAGCAGTACTTC. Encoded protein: CASSEYRSYEQYF.

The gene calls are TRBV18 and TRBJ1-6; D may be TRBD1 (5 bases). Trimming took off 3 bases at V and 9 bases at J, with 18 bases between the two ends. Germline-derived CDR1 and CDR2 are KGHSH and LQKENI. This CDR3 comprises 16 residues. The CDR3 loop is CASSPTATETPSPLHF. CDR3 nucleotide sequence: TGTGCCAGCTCACCGACAGCGACCGAGACCCCTTCACCCCTCCACTTT.

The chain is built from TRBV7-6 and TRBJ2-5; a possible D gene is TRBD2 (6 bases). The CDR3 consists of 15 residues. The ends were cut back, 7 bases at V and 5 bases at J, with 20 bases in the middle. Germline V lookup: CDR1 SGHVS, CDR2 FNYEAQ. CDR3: CASTPYGGGSETQYF. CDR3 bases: TGTGCCAGCACCCCCTACGGGGGTGGGTCGGAGACCCAGTACTTC.

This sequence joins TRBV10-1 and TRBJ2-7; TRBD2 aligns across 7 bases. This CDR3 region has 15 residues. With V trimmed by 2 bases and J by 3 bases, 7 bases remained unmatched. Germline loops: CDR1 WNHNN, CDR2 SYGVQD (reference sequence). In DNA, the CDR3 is TGCGCCAGCAGTGAGGCAATGGGGGGGTTCTACGAGCAGTACTTC. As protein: CASSEAMGGFYEQYF.

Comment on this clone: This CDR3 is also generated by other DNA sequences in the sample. DNA for the CDR3: TGCGCCAGCAGTGAGTCGAGCGGGAGTCCCTACGAGCAGTACTTC. This translates into CASSESSGSPYEQYF. This sequence joins TRBV10-2 and TRBJ2-7, with TRBD2 identical over 8 bases. There are 15 residues in the CDR3. CDR1 is WSHSY and CDR2 is SAAADI in the germline V gene. V lost 0 bases to trimming and J lost 2 bases; unmatched junction nucleotides: 3.